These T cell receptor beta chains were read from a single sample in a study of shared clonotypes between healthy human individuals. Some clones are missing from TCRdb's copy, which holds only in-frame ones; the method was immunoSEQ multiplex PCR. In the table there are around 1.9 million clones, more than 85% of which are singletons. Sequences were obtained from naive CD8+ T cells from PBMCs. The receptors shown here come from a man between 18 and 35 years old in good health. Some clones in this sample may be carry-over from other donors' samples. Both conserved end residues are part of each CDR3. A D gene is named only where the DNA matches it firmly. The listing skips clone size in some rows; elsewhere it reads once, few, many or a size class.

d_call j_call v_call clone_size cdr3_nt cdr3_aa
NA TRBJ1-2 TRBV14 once TGTGCCAGCAGCTCCCGGGACACTGCCTGGGACTATGGCTACACCTTC CASSSRDTAWDYGYTF
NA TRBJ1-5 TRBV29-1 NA TGCAGCGTTGTTCTCCCTGGCAATCAGCCCCAGCATTTT CSVVLPGNQPQHF
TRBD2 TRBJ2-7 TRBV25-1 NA TGTGCCAGCAGTCCGGGACTAGCGGCATACGAGCAGTACTTC CASSPGLAAYEQYF
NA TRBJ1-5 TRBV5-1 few TGCGCCAGCAGCCCCGGCGGGGAAAATCAGCCCCAGCATTTT CASSPGGENQPQHF
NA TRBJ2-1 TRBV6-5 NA TGTGCCAGCAGTCCGACCGGATTTGAGCAGTTCTTC CASSPTGFEQFF
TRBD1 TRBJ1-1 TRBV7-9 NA TGTGCCAGCAGCTTTACACAGGGGACAGGGATTCGGGACACTGAAGCTTTCTTT CASSFTQGTGIRDTEAFF
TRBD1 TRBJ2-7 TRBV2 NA TGTGCCAGCACCATGGGACAGGGTTACGAGCAGTACTTC CASTMGQGYEQYF
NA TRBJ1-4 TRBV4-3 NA TGCGCCAGCAGCCAAGAGATGAGGGAAAAACTGTTTTTT CASSQEMREKLFF
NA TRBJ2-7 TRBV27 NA TGTGCCAGCAGACCCCTCCCGGACTCCTACGAGCAGTACTTC CASRPLPDSYEQYF
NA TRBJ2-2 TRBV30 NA TGTGCCTGGAGTGTAACCAACACCGGGGAGCTGTTTTTT CAWSVTNTGELFF
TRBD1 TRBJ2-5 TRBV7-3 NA TGTGCCAGCAGCCCACAGGGGGAAGAGACCCAGTACTTC CASSPQGEETQYF
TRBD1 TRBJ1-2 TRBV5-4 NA TGTGCCAGCACCTTGTGGGGAACCCGACAGGGCTCTAACTATGGCTACACCTTC CASTLWGTRQGSNYGYTF
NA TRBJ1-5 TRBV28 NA TGTGCCAGCAGCCGAGCTGGGGGAAGGGACAATCAGCCCCAGCATTTT CASSRAGGRDNQPQHF
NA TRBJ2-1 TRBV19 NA TGTGCCAGTAGTATAAGGGGTGACGAGAATGAGCAGTTCTTC CASSIRGDENEQFF
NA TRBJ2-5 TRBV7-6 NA TGTGCCAGCAGCTTAGAGCTCCGGAGGAAAAAGACCCAGTACTTC CASSLELRRKKTQYF
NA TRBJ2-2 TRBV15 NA TGTGCCACCAGCAGCCGGAGCGGAAAATCGAACACCGGGGAGCTGTTTTTT CATSSRSGKSNTGELFF
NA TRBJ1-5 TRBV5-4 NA TGTGCCCCCAGAAAGCAGGGAAACAATCAGCCCCAGCATTTT CAPRKQGNNQPQHF
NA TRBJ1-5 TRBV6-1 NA TGTGCCAGCAGTGAAGCTCCACAGGGAATTAATCAGCCCCAGCATTTT CASSEAPQGINQPQHF
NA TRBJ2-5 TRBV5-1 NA TGCGCCAGCACCGGGCCGAACCAAAGTGGAGAGACCCAGTACTTC CASTGPNQSGETQYF
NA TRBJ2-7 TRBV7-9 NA TGTGCCAGCAGCTTTATGGGGGGCGACCGGGACTCCTACGAGCAGTACTTC CASSFMGGDRDSYEQYF
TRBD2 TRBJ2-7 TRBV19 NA TGTGCCAGCGGGAGGGTCTTACGGGACGAGCAGTACTTC CASGRVLRDEQYF